One sample yielded the 19 T cell receptor beta chains listed below, sequenced in a study of T-cell reconstitution after alpha-beta-depleted transplantation in children. A library of TCRbeta sequences, prepared with unique molecular identifiers, was generated. One entry per CDR3 protein, called by TCRdb with MiXCR from the PCR reads. Counted here are a few hundred thousand distinct CDR3 sequences, approximately 10% occurring once; the ten biggest clones make up more than 2%. Sequencing was performed on PBMCs from the stem cell graft donor, taken from the stem cell graft. The receptor set was obtained from a human donor who donated a stem cell graft to a child with acute lymphoblastic leukemia.

The table lists this clonotype with a few counts. The chain carries TRBV6-1 and TRBJ2-1, with 11 bases that match TRBD2. The germline CDR1 and CDR2 sequences are MNHNS and SASEGT. V shed 0 bases and J 6 bases; nucleotides not matched to a gene: 4. The CDR3 loop spans 16 amino acids. The CDR3 sequence is CASSEAGLAGGNEQFF. DNA of the CDR3: TGTGCCAGCAGTGAAGCTGGGCTAGCGGGAGGCAATGAGCAGTTCTTC.

This clonotype came up many times. The J gene is TRBJ2-1, the V gene TRBV7-9; D is unresolved. CDR1 is SEHNR, CDR2 FQNEAQ, per germline (reference sequence). This CDR3 region has 15 residues. Between the trimmed V and J ends, which lost 6 bases and 4 bases, there was a span of 16 bases. In DNA, the CDR3 is TGTGCCAGCAGTTTTAGCTCCCACCGGTACAATGAGCAGTTCTTC. Protein: CASSFSSHRYNEQFF.

The chain recombines TRBV20-1 with TRBJ2-5; D possibly corresponds to TRBD2 (5 bases). V lost 3 bases to trimming and J lost 2 bases, with 10 bases between them. The CDR3 sequence is 13 residues long. Germline CDR1 reads DFQATT; CDR2 reads SNEGSKA (reference sequence). CDR3 sequence reads: CSARGSWQETQYF. In nucleotides, the CDR3 is TGCAGTGCTAGGGGGAGCTGGCAAGAGACCCAGTACTTC.

This clonotype has ten or more counts. V is TRBV7-2 and J is TRBJ2-3, with 8 bases matching TRBD1. This CDR3 contains 15 residues. V lost 4 bases, J lost 0 bases, and 3 bases stayed unmatched. Germline V CDR1 and CDR2: SGHTA, FQGNSA. CDR3 bases: TGTGCCAGCAGCTCGACAGGGGTTAGCACAGATACGCAGTATTTT. Its translation: CASSSTGVSTDTQYF. Looking up the rest from reference TRBV7-2 and TRBJ2-3 gives the full variable domain: GAGVSQSPSNKVTEKGKDVELRCDPISGHTALYWYRQSLGQGLEFLIYFQGNSAPDKSGLPSDRFSAERTGGSVSTLTIQRTQQEDSAVYLCASSSTGVSTDTQYFGPGTRLTVL.

This clonotype was seen only a few times. J is TRBJ2-7 and V is TRBV9, with D perhaps given as TRBD1 or TRBD2 (5 bases each). Germline CDR1 reads SGDLS; CDR2 reads YYNGEE. This CDR3 is 14 amino acids long. The V and J ends lost 0 bases and 5 bases respectively, with 12 bases between them. The chain's CDR3 is CASSVGGSPDEQYF. The CDR3 region has the DNA TGTGCCAGCAGCGTAGGGGGGAGCCCCGACGAGCAGTACTTC. Supplemented by reference TRBV9 and TRBJ2-7, the full variable domain reads DSGVTQTPKHLITATGQRVTLRCSPRSGDLSVYWYQQSLDQGLQFLIQYYNGEERAKGNILERFSAQQFPDLHSELNLSSLELGDSALYFCASSVGGSPDEQYFGPGTRLTVT.

This chain joins TRBV20-1 and TRBJ2-7; TRBD2 is a possible D gene (6 bases). This CDR3 is 16 amino acids long. The V gene's germline CDR1 is DFQATT and CDR2 SNEGSKA (reference sequence). Trimming took 1 base from V and 3 from J, leaving 19 bases between them. CDR3: CSARGPRVGGLYEQYF. The CDR3 DNA follows: TGCAGTGCTAGAGGCCCCCGCGTTGGGGGACTCTACGAGCAGTACTTC.

This clonotype was seen many times. The CDR3 region is CASSPLAGGSYEQYF. For the CDR3, the DNA is TGTGCCAGCAGTCCCCTAGCGGGAGGTTCCTACGAGCAGTACTTC. This chain connects TRBV12-3 or TRBV12-4 to TRBJ2-7; 11 bases match TRBD2. The CDR3 loop spans 15 amino acids. The junction had 4 bases not matched to a gene; V was cut back by 5 bases and J by 1 base.

The chain employs TRBV6-1 and TRBJ2-3; TRBD1 matches at 10 bases. The V gene end was trimmed by 7 bases and the J gene end by 3 bases; junction bases not matched to a gene: 7. CDR1 is MNHNS, CDR2 SASEGT, per germline. The CDR3 runs to 15 residues. CDR3 nucleotides: TGTGCCAGCAAAGTCACGGGACAGGGGACAGATACGCAGTATTTT. This sequence encodes CASKVTGQGTDTQYF.

This chain links TRBV7-9 with TRBJ1-6; perhaps TRBD1 as D (5 bases). From germline, CDR1 is SEHNR and CDR2 FQNEAQ (reference sequence). With 6 bases removed from V and 8 bases from J, the gap between germline ends came to 14 bases. The CDR3 loop spans 14 amino acids. The CDR3 is CASRPGFSDSPLHF. CDR3 coding DNA: TGTGCCAGCAGGCCAGGGTTTTCTGATTCACCCCTCCACTTT.

At least ten counts were recorded for this clonotype. J is TRBJ2-5 and V is TRBV7-3, with 8 bases fitting TRBD2. This CDR3 comprises 13 residues. Per the germline V gene, CDR1 is SGHTA and CDR2 is FQGTGA. Germline trimming cut 2 bases from V and 5 bases from J; bases unmatched to any gene: 1. CDR3 sequence: CASSLREGETQYF. DNA of the CDR3: TGTGCCAGCAGCTTACGGGAGGGGGAGACCCAGTACTTC.

This clonotype has only a few counts. The chain couples TRBV12-3 or TRBV12-4 to TRBJ2-1; 8 bases map to TRBD2. After removal of 7 bases from V and 0 bases from J, the junction contained 5 bases not matched to a gene. The CDR3 spans 15 residues. This chain's CDR3 is CASTFSGISYNEQFF. CDR3 bases: TGTGCCAGCACCTTTAGCGGGATCTCCTACAATGAGCAGTTCTTC.

This clonotype was detected many times. The V and J genes are TRBV20-1 and TRBJ1-1; weak D call: TRBD1 (6 bases). Looked up from germline, CDR1 is DFQATT and CDR2 is SNEGSKA (reference sequence). CDR3 length: 15 residues. Trimming pared 5 bases from V and 2 bases from J, leaving 18 bases between. The DNA for the CDR3 is TGCAGTGCTCCAGCTATGGGGGCCCGAAACACTGAAGCTTTCTTT. Translating gives CSAPAMGARNTEAFF.

CDR3 sequence reads: CASSQELAPSYNEQFF. In DNA, the CDR3 is TGTGCCAGCAGCCAAGAGCTAGCCCCCTCCTACAATGAGCAGTTCTTC. This chain uses TRBV3-1 with TRBJ2-1, with a tentative D call TRBD2 (5 bases). This CDR3 contains 16 residues. In germline, CDR1 is LGHDT, CDR2 YNNKEL (reference sequence). Trimming removed 0 bases at V and 0 bases at J, with 9 bases between.

The rearrangement joins TRBV10-3 to TRBJ1-2; D possibly corresponds to TRBD1 (5 bases). Germline-derived CDR1 and CDR2 are ENHRY and SYGVKD. V was trimmed by 3 bases and J by 8 bases, leaving 13 bases between them. This CDR3 spans 13 amino acids. The CDR3 nucleotides are TGTGCCATCAGTGAAGTCAGGGAGCAGGGCTACACCTTC. As protein: CAISEVREQGYTF.

This rearrangement joins TRBV25-1 to TRBJ2-2; 10 bases fit TRBD2. The V gene's germline CDR1 is MGHDK and CDR2 SYGVNS. The length of the CDR3 is 15 residues. The junction had 3 bases not matched to a gene; V was cut back by 4 bases and J by 4 bases. The CDR3 region is CASSVSGRVTGELFF. As DNA, the CDR3 is TGTGCCAGCAGTGTAAGCGGGAGGGTCACCGGGGAGCTGTTTTTT. Full variable domain (remainder filled in from reference TRBV25-1 and TRBJ2-2): EADIYQTPRYLVIGTGKKITLECSQTMGHDKMYWYQQDPGMELHLIHYSYGVNSTEKGDLSSESTVSRIRTEHFPLTLESARPSHTSQYLCASSVSGRVTGELFFGEGSRLTVL.

The chain is built from TRBV9 and TRBJ2-1; D may correspond to TRBD1 or TRBD2 (6 bases each). CDR1 is SGDLS, CDR2 YYNGEE, per germline. The CDR3 loop spans 16 amino acids. The V and J ends lost 0 bases and 7 bases respectively, with 17 bases between them. In DNA, the CDR3 is TGTGCCAGCAGCGTAGATGGGGGGCGTTCGTGGAATGAGCAGTTCTTC. Amino acids: CASSVDGGRSWNEQFF. The whole variable domain, filled in from reference TRBV9 and TRBJ2-1, reads DSGVTQTPKHLITATGQRVTLRCSPRSGDLSVYWYQQSLDQGLQFLIQYYNGEERAKGNILERFSAQQFPDLHSELNLSSLELGDSALYFCASSVDGGRSWNEQFFGPGTRLTVL.

At least ten counts were recorded for this clonotype. The chain joins TRBV12-3 or TRBV12-4 to TRBJ2-7; D is perhaps TRBD1 (6 bases). Trimming shortened V by 2 bases and J by 3 bases, and 8 bases separated the two germline ends. The CDR3 is 13 amino acids. The CDR3 sequence is CASSLLQGYEQYF. CDR3 in DNA: TGTGCCAGCAGTTTACTACAGGGCTACGAGCAGTACTTC.

This clonotype appeared many times. V and J are TRBV14 and TRBJ1-2; a weak D match, TRBD1 (5 bases). CDR1 is SGHDN and CDR2 is FVKESK in the germline V gene. This CDR3 spans 12 amino acids. The V end was cut by 4 bases, the J end by 8 bases, with 11 bases between. CDR3 protein: CASSPGPQGYTF. CDR3 sequence (DNA): TGTGCCAGCAGCCCGGGACCTCAAGGCTACACCTTC.

This clonotype occurred a few times. The gene calls are TRBV6-2 or TRBV6-3 and TRBJ1-1; D is unresolved. The germline V and J ends were trimmed by 7 bases and 1 base, with 7 bases remaining between them. Germline CDR1 reads MNHEY; CDR2 reads SVGEGT. The CDR3 sequence is 12 residues long. DNA for the CDR3: TGTGCCAGCATGGGAGGGAACACTGAAGCTTTCTTT. Protein product: CASMGGNTEAFF.